This T cell receptor beta chain was retrieved from a study of cytomegalovirus exposure and HLA in healthy donors. Study results and caveats: CMV antigen specificity was confirmed in vitro for three CMV-associated chains.

The CDR3 length is 13 residues. Per the germline V gene, CDR1 is LGHNA and CDR2 is YSLEER. V was clipped by 5 bases and J by 7 bases; unmatched bases: 4. This clone was seen a few times. Its cognate antigen is unknown. Each donor was healthy, and each was a bone marrow donor. 13 Jbeta primers and 60 Vbeta primers were used for the PCR. Profiled with immunoSEQ multiplex PCR; TCRdb holds only in-frame clones, not every one. The sample records about 190,000 clones, around 82% being singletons. Material: PBMCs. The genes are TRBV4-3 and TRBJ2-2; TRBD1 aligns across 7 bases. This sequence originates from a man younger than 30 in good health and CMV-seronegative. CDR3 amino acids: CASSLYRGGELFF. CDR3 in DNA: TGCGCCAGCAGCTTGTACAGGGGCGGGGAGCTGTTTTTT.